This T cell receptor (beta chain) was sequenced in a study of identical twins. Study results and caveats: Clonotypes of the beta chain that were abundant in cord blood carried fewer insertions (memory repertoires showed none).

Per germline, CDR1 MDHEN and CDR2 SYDVKM. The CDR3 length is 13 residues. Losses at the gene ends were 6 bases for V and 13 bases for J; bases not matched to a gene: 7. A universal primer site came from template switching; cDNA carried unique molecular identifiers. TCRdb ran MiXCR on the 5' RACE reads and lists one entry per CDR3 protein. The table lists 1.5 million to 2 million distinct CDR3 sequences, around 33% of them singletons. Concerning this clonotype: Its target is unknown.

The source is a newborn girl in good health. This chain connects TRBV28 to TRBJ2-4, with TRBD2 matching 12 bases. Sequenced sample: cord blood. In DNA form, the CDR3 reads TGTGCCAGCAGACTAGCGGGAGGAGAGGCCCAGTACTTC. Translating it yields CASRLAGGEAQYF.